This T cell receptor beta chain was documented in a study of control samples from healthy donors and cancer patients. The CDR3 length is 14 residues. Germline V CDR1 and CDR2: LGHDT, YNNKEL (reference sequence). J was trimmed by 11 bases and V by 0 bases; bases with no gene match: 8. Method: immunoSEQ multiplex PCR; TCRdb's copy keeps in-frame clones and lacks some. The data contain 400,000 to 500,000 clones, 80% to 95% of them singletons. Specimen: PBMCs. The receptor comes from a man aged 35-49 years with head and neck cancer. The rearrangement uses TRBV3-1 (or the pseudogene TRBV3-2) and TRBJ1-1; 8 bases fit TRBD1. The CDR3 bases are TGTGCCAGCAGCCAAGAGGACAGGGCGGGTTCGGCTTTCTTT. Translated, it gives CASSQEDRAGSAFF.